This T cell receptor (beta chain) originates from a study of blood T cell repertoires in COVID-19. On the study more broadly: The samples span acute and convalescent COVID-19 from the United States, Italy and Spain. From T cells, B-cell-depleted T cells, or PBMCs came the material, which was cDNA or gDNA.

Methods used by the authors: Researchers report that nucleated cell counts were estimated from reference gene primer amplification. Sequenced by immunoSEQ multiplex PCR; TCRdb stores in-frame clones only, minus some. That table supplies the V and J calls and clone size; D and trimming were determined from the DNA. This sample has around 160,000 clones, with roughly 82% found just once. CDR3 length equals 12 residues. V dropped 6 bases and J dropped 7 bases, with 12 bases sitting between them. The sequencing input was peripheral blood. The receptor comes from a human donor with acute or convalescent COVID-19. The donor label of this sample is uncertain. This rearrangement joins TRBV12-3 or TRBV12-4 to TRBJ1-1; D gene unclear. The CDR3 loop reads CASSLLTGEAFF. DNA for the CDR3: TGTGCCAGCAGCCTCCTTACTGGTGAAGCTTTCTTT.